The entry below describes one T cell receptor (beta chain). What it binds is unknown. The sample originates from a study of monozygotic twins with inflammatory bowel disease. Findings and limits, study-wide: Clonotype overlap with others was lower in IBD patients than in healthy twins, a difference that was greatest with disease activity.

This CDR3 has 17 amino acids. CDR1 is SGHRS and CDR2 is YFSETQ in the germline V gene. Reprocessing the 5' RACE reads, TCRdb reports a single entry for every CDR3 protein and omits DNA. The table for this sample gives around 410,000 distinct CDR3 sequences. V usage is TRBV5-1 and J usage is TRBJ2-2; TCRdb outputs TRBD1, but without DNA this stays unchecked. The sequence was collected from a human donor with ulcerative colitis or Crohn's disease, or a healthy co-twin of an affected twin (not recorded which). The material sequenced was blood. CDR3 sequence: CASSLRSVQGGSGELFF. Complete variable domain (other parts from reference TRBV5-1 and TRBJ2-2): KAGVTQTPRYLIKTRGQQVTLSCSPISGHRSVSWYQQTPGQGLQFLFEYFSETQRNKGNFPGRFSGRQFSNSRSEMNVSTLELGDSALYLCASSLRSVQGGSGELFFGEGSRLTVL.